The 10 T cell receptor beta chains in this list originate from one sample, sequenced in a study of blood T cell repertoires in COVID-19. The data were produced by immunoSEQ multiplex PCR, yet TCRdb's version contains in-frame clones alone and is incomplete. The sample includes 100,000 to 120,000 clones, approximately 85% of them seen just once. Sequenced: peripheral blood. Source of these receptors: a woman aged 55-69 years with COVID-19, enrolled during active disease.

This chain connects TRBV2 to TRBJ2-1, with 7 positions matching TRBD2. V dropped 10 bases and J dropped 8; count of bases not matched to a gene: 8. Germline CDR1 and CDR2: SNHLY and FYNNEI. The CDR3 totals 12 residues. CDR3 nucleotide sequence: TGTGCCACTGCCCGGGACTATTATGAGCAGTTCTTC. Amino acid sequence: CATARDYYEQFF.

The chain carries TRBV6-4 and TRBJ1-1, with D tentatively TRBD1 (5 bases). CDR1 is MRHNA, CDR2 SNTAGT, per germline. V was shortened by 11 bases and J by 5 bases, with 21 bases between the two germline ends. The CDR3 has 14 residues. The CDR3 loop is CASKIYGGGTEAFF. The DNA for the CDR3 is TGTGCCTCTAAAATTTATGGGGGAGGTACTGAAGCTTTCTTT.

This chain connects TRBV4-3 to TRBJ1-4, with D possibly being TRBD1 (6 bases). The V and J ends lost 3 bases and 0 bases respectively, with 17 bases between them. Germline V gene sequence: CDR1 LGHNA, CDR2 YSLEER. The CDR3 spans 18 residues. The CDR3 region has the DNA TGCGCCAGCAGCCATACGACAGGCTGGCGGGCAACTAATGAAAAACTGTTTTTT. Residues: CASSHTTGWRATNEKLFF.

The chain is built from TRBV6-1 and TRBJ1-1; no clear D. The CDR3 length is 13 residues. CDR1 and CDR2 (germline): MNHNS, SASEGT. The V end lost 6 bases, the J end lost 4 bases, and 12 bases lay between the germline ends. The CDR3 coding sequence is TGTGCCAGCAGCTCGACTTCAATCACTGAAGCTTTCTTT. It translates to CASSSTSITEAFF.

The V gene is TRBV5-4, the J gene TRBJ1-6; D perhaps matches TRBD1 (6 bases). Between the trimmed V and J ends, which lost 1 base and 8 bases, there was a span of 10 bases. Germline V lookup: CDR1 SGHNT, CDR2 YYREEE (reference sequence). The CDR3 length is 14 residues. In nucleotides, the CDR3 is TGTGCCAGCAGCTTGACGGGGGGCCATTCACCCCTCCACTTT. Protein: CASSLTGGHSPLHF.

The genes are TRBV7-2 and TRBJ2-2; 9 bases match TRBD2. CDR1 is SGHTA, CDR2 FQGNSA, per germline. V lost 1 base to trimming and J lost 6 bases; unmatched junction nucleotides: 3. This CDR3 is built from 15 residues. CDR3 DNA sequence: TGTGCCAGCAGCTTAGTGGGGACTAGCCCCGGGGAGCTGTTTTTT. Its protein is CASSLVGTSPGELFF.

The chain carries TRBV5-4 and TRBJ2-2; TRBD1 matches 7 bases. Trimming removed 4 bases from V and 0 bases from J; junction bases left unmatched: 15. This CDR3 has 19 residues. Germline V gives CDR1 SGHNT, CDR2 YYREEE (reference sequence). CDR3 sequence (DNA): TGTGCCAGCAGCAAGGGACAGCTTGCAACTGTTGCGAACACCGGGGAGCTGTTTTTT. As protein: CASSKGQLATVANTGELFF.

This chain uses TRBV5-1 with TRBJ1-1, with D uncertain. This CDR3 has 16 amino acids. Germline CDR1 reads SGHRS; CDR2 reads YFSETQ. Trimming left V 4 bases short and J 0 bases short, with 16 bases between. For the CDR3, the DNA is TGCGCCAGCAGCGAATCCTCCGGGTCACTGAACACTGAAGCTTTCTTT. Translation: CASSESSGSLNTEAFF.

The chain carries TRBV9 and TRBJ2-3; perhaps TRBD2 as D (5 bases). The V end was cut by 6 bases, the J end by 3 bases, with 20 bases between. CDR1 and CDR2 from the germline V gene are SGDLS and YYNGEE. CDR3 length: 16 amino acids. In nucleotides, the CDR3 is TGTGCCAGCACTCCAAACCCGGGGTCGCGAACAGATACGCAGTATTTT. Its translation is CASTPNPGSRTDTQYF.

The chain is built from TRBV2 and TRBJ2-7; TRBD1 aligns across 8 bases. Unmatched junction bases numbered 6, after V lost 6 bases and J lost 2 bases. CDR1 SNHLY and CDR2 FYNNEI come from the germline V gene. The CDR3 contains 14 residues. CDR3 bases: TGTGCCAGCAGAGGACAGGGAGCCCCCTACGAGCAGTACTTC. Its translation: CASRGQGAPYEQYF.